This entry describes one TCR beta chain. This CDR3 is built from 13 residues. Deletions cut 2 bases from V and 5 bases from J, with 9 bases between. Germline-derived CDR1 and CDR2 are MDHEN and SYDVKM. The data derive from a study of T cell changes during pregnancy in multiple sclerosis. Sequencing used immunoSEQ multiplex PCR; TCRdb keeps in-frame clones, though not all of them. Of approximately 46,000 clones listed, about 90% were seen once; the top ten hold approximately 0.39%. This rearrangement joins TRBV28 to TRBJ1-2; D might be TRBD1 (5 bases). The sequencing here drew on CD4+ T cells from peripheral blood mononuclear cells, taken after pregnancy. This TCR derives from a female donor with multiple sclerosis, enrolled in a pregnancy study. The CDR3 DNA sequence: TGTGCCAGCAGTTTAAGACAGTCTTATGGCTACACCTTC. It specifies CASSLRQSYGYTF.